The 30 T cell receptor beta chains given below trace back to one sample, sequenced in a study of blood T cell repertoires in COVID-19. Measured with immunoSEQ multiplex PCR; TCRdb has only the in-frame clones, and not every one. The profile covers around 500,000 clones, with approximately 85% appearing a single time and approximately 3% taken by the ten largest. The sample was peripheral blood. The receptor source for this set is a human donor in a cohort sampled during active COVID-19.

This clone was observed a few times. This rearrangement joins TRBV7-9 to TRBJ2-1; the match to TRBD2 covers 9 bases. The V gene's germline CDR1 is SEHNR and CDR2 FQNEAQ (reference sequence). The CDR3 is 17 amino acids. V lost 2 bases to trimming and J lost 0 bases; unmatched junction nucleotides: 5. The CDR3 region is CASSLRAGGGSYNEQFF. CDR3 sequence (DNA): TGTGCCAGCAGCTTAAGAGCGGGAGGAGGCTCCTACAATGAGCAGTTCTTC.

The chain links TRBV3-1 (or the pseudogene TRBV3-2) to TRBJ1-1; 10 nucleotides agree with TRBD1. The CDR3 runs 15 residues. Germline CDR1 reads LGHDT; CDR2 reads YNNKEL (reference sequence). Losses at the gene ends were 0 bases for V and 10 bases for J; bases not matched to a gene: 8. In DNA form, the CDR3 reads TGTGCCAGCAGCCAAGAAAGTGGACAGGGGGTACGAGCTTTCTTT. This gives the protein CASSQESGQGVRAFF.

The chain combines TRBV27 with TRBJ1-2; 8 nucleotides align to TRBD1. CDR3 length: 13 amino acids. J was trimmed by 8 bases and V by 5 bases; bases with no gene match: 7. The V gene's germline CDR1 is MNHEY and CDR2 SMNVEV (reference sequence). DNA for the CDR3: TGTGCCAGCAGTGCCCAGGGGGCTGGCGGCTACACCTTC. The encoded protein is CASSAQGAGGYTF.

This chain uses TRBV6-5 with TRBJ1-1; D is ambiguous. Trimming took off 4 bases at V and 4 bases at J, with 7 bases between the two ends. Germline assignment: CDR1 MNHEY and CDR2 SVGAGI. The CDR3 has 12 residues. The CDR3 nucleotides are TGTGCCAGCAGTTCAGGTGGCACTGAAGCTTTCTTT. Protein sequence: CASSSGGTEAFF.

The chain employs TRBV9 and TRBJ2-1, with D unresolved. Germline assignment: CDR1 SGDLS and CDR2 YYNGEE. Trimming took off 4 bases at V and 3 bases at J, with 14 bases between the two ends. The CDR3 covers 15 residues. CDR3 protein: CASSPSTELYNEQFF. DNA of the CDR3: TGTGCCAGCAGCCCCTCTACAGAACTCTACAATGAGCAGTTCTTC.

This chain uses TRBV3-1 (or the pseudogene TRBV3-2) with TRBJ2-4; TRBD1 agrees at 8 bases. Germline trimming cut 3 bases from V and 8 bases from J; bases unmatched to any gene: 6. CDR3 length equals 14 residues. The germline CDR1 and CDR2 sequences are LGHDT and YNNKEL (reference sequence). CDR3 sequence reads: CASSQDRVVHIQYF. The CDR3 DNA reads TGTGCCAGCAGCCAGGACAGGGTGGTTCACATTCAGTACTTC.

The V and J genes are TRBV15 and TRBJ1-2; 7 positions match TRBD1. Germline-derived CDR1 and CDR2 are LNHNV and YYDKDF (reference sequence). The CDR3 covers 14 residues. The V gene end was trimmed by 7 bases and the J gene end by 4 bases; junction bases not matched to a gene: 9. The chain's CDR3 is CATTPSGTVYGYTF. DNA of the CDR3: TGTGCCACCACCCCTTCCGGGACAGTCTATGGCTACACCTTC.

This rearrangement joins TRBV2 to TRBJ2-7; 8 nucleotides agree with TRBD2. Unmatched junction bases numbered 12, after V lost 7 bases and J lost 1 base. Germline V gene sequence: CDR1 SNHLY, CDR2 FYNNEI. The CDR3 is made up of 16 amino acids. CDR3 residues: CASMAPGLAASYEQYF. DNA for the CDR3: TGTGCCAGCATGGCCCCCGGACTAGCCGCTTCCTACGAGCAGTACTTC.

This clone was detected only a few times. Other DNA sequences from this sample encode an identical CDR3 as well. The rearrangement joins TRBV30 to TRBJ1-1; D gene ambiguous. The V end lost 3 bases, the J end lost 2 bases, and 4 bases lay between the germline ends. Germline-derived CDR1 and CDR2 are GTSNPN and SVGIG (reference sequence). The length of the CDR3 is 11 residues. In DNA form, the CDR3 reads TGTGCCTGGAGCCTCAACACTGAAGCTTTCTTT. It yields the protein CAWSLNTEAFF.

This clone was seen only once. The rearrangement links TRBV6-5 to TRBJ2-1; the match to TRBD2 covers 10 bases. The length of the CDR3 is 15 residues. CDR1 is MNHEY and CDR2 is SVGAGI in the germline V gene. V was clipped by 2 bases and J by 9 bases; unmatched bases: 7. The CDR3 DNA reads as TGTGCCAGCAGTTACGGGCTAGCGGGAGAGGGTGAGCAGTTCTTC. The encoded protein is CASSYGLAGEGEQFF.

The chain recombines TRBV6-6 with TRBJ2-1, with 10 bases aligning to TRBD2. Germline trimming cut 0 bases from V and 10 bases from J; bases unmatched to any gene: 3. Germline V lookup: CDR1 MNHNY, CDR2 SVGAGI (reference sequence). The CDR3 has 14 amino acids. The CDR3 protein is CASSYSLAGVEQFF. CDR3 bases: TGTGCCAGCAGTTACTCCCTAGCGGGAGTCGAGCAGTTCTTC.

The genes are TRBV28 and TRBJ1-1, with D perhaps TRBD1 (6 bases). The CDR3 has 13 amino acids. V lost 6 bases, J lost 2 bases, and 10 bases lay in between. The germline V gene has CDR1 MDHEN and CDR2 SYDVKM. The CDR3, as DNA: TGTGCCAGCAGGAAAGGGGGAAACACTGAAGCTTTCTTT. This sequence encodes CASRKGGNTEAFF.

The V call is TRBV29-1, the J call TRBJ1-4; 8 bases line up with TRBD1. This CDR3 contains 12 residues. Germline CDR1 reads SQVTM; CDR2 reads ANQGSEA. V shed 7 bases and J 7 bases; nucleotides not matched to a gene: 5. In DNA, the CDR3 is TGCAGCGGTAGGACAGGGAGTGAAAAACTGTTTTTT. This gives the protein CSGRTGSEKLFF. Using reference TRBV29-1 and TRBJ1-4 for the parts outside the CDR3, the full variable domain is SAVISQKPSRDICQRGTSLTIQCQVDSQVTMMFWYRQQPGQSLTLIATANQGSEATYESGFVIDKFPISRPNLTFSTLTVSNMSPEDSSIYLCSGRTGSEKLFFGSGTQLSVL.

The chain joins TRBV5-4 to TRBJ2-5; 11 bases fit TRBD2. Germline trimming cut 4 bases from V and 4 bases from J; bases unmatched to any gene: 9. Germline V gives CDR1 SGHNT, CDR2 YYREEE (reference sequence). The CDR3 has 16 amino acids. The CDR3 nucleotides read TGTGCCAGCAGCCCGGGACTAGCGGTCCAAGCAGAGACCCAGTACTTC. Its protein is CASSPGLAVQAETQYF.

This clone was observed a handful of times. The chain uses TRBV6-6 and TRBJ1-1; 11 nucleotides line up with TRBD1. From germline, CDR1 is MNHNY and CDR2 SVGAGI (reference sequence). The CDR3 runs to 17 residues. The J segment lost 3 bases and the V segment lost 5 bases, leaving 11 bases of the junction unmatched. The CDR3 is CASSPGTGGPSDTEAFF. The CDR3 DNA sequence: TGTGCCAGCAGTCCCGGGACAGGGGGACCCTCAGACACTGAAGCTTTCTTT.

The rearrangement joins TRBV18 to TRBJ2-3; D gene uncertain. The CDR3 length is 12 residues. Germline V gene data show CDR1 as KGHSH and CDR2 as LQKENI. Trimming took off 6 bases at V and 2 bases at J, with 6 bases between the two ends. Here the CDR3 reads CASSPPTDTQYF. The CDR3 DNA is TGTGCCAGCTCCCCTCCCACAGATACGCAGTATTTT.

The rearrangement uses TRBV19 and TRBJ2-2; D may be TRBD2 (5 bases). The length of the CDR3 is 15 residues. Trimming cost V 4 bases and J 6 bases, with 15 bases left between them. Germline lookup yields CDR1 LNHDA and CDR2 SQIVND (reference sequence). CDR3 sequence (DNA): TGTGCCAGTAGTAATACTGAGGGTAGACCCGGGGAGCTGTTTTTT. It translates to CASSNTEGRPGELFF.

The chain employs TRBV5-1 and TRBJ2-1; 10 bases align to TRBD1. Germline V lookup: CDR1 SGHRS, CDR2 YFSETQ. The CDR3 spans 15 residues. V lost 4 bases to trimming and J lost 3 bases; unmatched junction nucleotides: 4. The CDR3 DNA follows: TGCGCCAGCAGCGATGGGACAGGGGTCTACAATGAGCAGTTCTTC. It yields the protein CASSDGTGVYNEQFF. The whole variable domain, remainder taken from reference TRBV5-1 and TRBJ2-1, is KAGVTQTPRYLIKTRGQQVTLSCSPISGHRSVSWYQQTPGQGLQFLFEYFSETQRNKGNFPGRFSGRQFSNSRSEMNVSTLELGDSALYLCASSDGTGVYNEQFFGPGTRLTVL.

This clone was seen a single time. J is TRBJ2-6 and V is TRBV19; perhaps TRBD1 as D (7 bases). CDR1 is LNHDA, CDR2 SQIVND, per germline (reference sequence). The V and J ends lost 6 bases and 4 bases respectively, with 19 bases between them. The CDR3 has 17 residues. CDR3 coding DNA: TGTGCCAGTAGGCGGGACAGCATCTCCTCCGGGGCCAACGTCCTGACTTTC. Translating it yields CASRRDSISSGANVLTF.

The chain carries TRBV25-1 and TRBJ1-2; D is perhaps TRBD1 (6 bases). The CDR3 covers 11 residues. V lost 3 bases to trimming and J lost 10 bases, with 9 bases between them. Germline CDR1 reads MGHDK; CDR2 reads SYGVNS. The CDR3 spells CASSDQGPYTF. As DNA, the CDR3 is TGTGCCAGCAGTGACCAGGGGCCCTACACCTTC.

The chain carries TRBV5-1 and TRBJ1-2; D is unresolved. The CDR3 sequence is 16 residues long. The V end lost 0 bases, the J end lost 4 bases, and 16 bases lay between the germline ends. The germline gives CDR1 SGHRS, CDR2 YFSETQ. CDR3 coding DNA: TGCGCCAGCAGCTTGGCGCCAGGCGATACAGTCTATGGCTACACCTTC. This codes for CASSLAPGDTVYGYTF.

V is TRBV16 and J is TRBJ1-2; D is unresolved. CDR1 and CDR2 (germline): KGHSY, FQNENV. The CDR3 sequence is 12 residues long. The ends were cut back, 5 bases at V and 6 bases at J, with 10 bases in the middle. CDR3 sequence: CASSDFSNGYTF. In DNA form, the CDR3 reads TGTGCCAGCAGCGACTTTTCCAATGGCTACACCTTC.

CDR3 nucleotides: TGTGCCAGCAGCGCGCAAGGGGGCGCAGACACTGAAGCTTTCTTT. Residues: CASSAQGGADTEAFF. The chain uses TRBV9 and TRBJ1-1, with 7 bases matching TRBD1. Looked up from germline, CDR1 is SGDLS and CDR2 is YYNGEE. This CDR3 comprises 15 residues. With V trimmed by 3 bases and J by 3 bases, 8 bases remained unmatched.

The rearrangement links TRBV20-1 to TRBJ2-7, with D unclear. CDR1 is DFQATT and CDR2 is SNEGSKA in the germline V gene (reference sequence). V was shortened by 7 bases and J by 0 bases, with 4 bases between the two germline ends. CDR3 length equals 10 residues. In DNA form, the CDR3 reads TGCAGTGTCTTCTCCTACGAGCAGTACTTC. Translating it yields CSVFSYEQYF.

The J gene is TRBJ2-7, the V gene TRBV7-8; tentative D call: TRBD2 (6 bases). The CDR3 covers 15 residues. V lost 5 bases, J lost 0 bases, and 14 bases lay in between. Germline-derived CDR1 and CDR2 are SGHVS and FQNEAQ. The CDR3 nucleotides are TGTGCCAGCAGCCCCCGACTAGGGGCCTCCTACGAGCAGTACTTC. Protein: CASSPRLGASYEQYF.

V and J are TRBV28 and TRBJ2-5; 7 bases are a match to TRBD1. The germline gives CDR1 MDHEN, CDR2 SYDVKM. Trimming took 3 bases from V and 2 from J; bases not matched to a gene: 9. The CDR3 is 16 amino acids. This CDR3 reads CASSLPTGALQETQYF. CDR3 sequence (DNA): TGTGCCAGCAGTTTGCCTACAGGGGCCCTTCAAGAGACCCAGTACTTC.

This CDR3 is CASSSGQGLSQPQHF. The CDR3 nucleotides are TGTGCCAGCAGTTCCGGACAGGGTTTGAGTCAGCCCCAGCATTTT. The chain recombines TRBV6-5 with TRBJ1-5; 8 nucleotides agree with TRBD1. The CDR3 consists of 15 residues. The ends lost 4 bases at V and 6 bases at J; junction bases unmatched: 8. Germline V gene data show CDR1 as MNHEY and CDR2 as SVGAGI.

The V and J genes are TRBV28 and TRBJ1-6, with no clear D. V lost 6 bases and J 10 bases, leaving 10 bases between the germline ends. From germline, CDR1 is MDHEN and CDR2 SYDVKM. The CDR3 is 12 amino acids. Here the CDR3 DNA reads TGTGCCAGCAGGGAGGCTGGGTCACCCCTCCACTTT. It yields the protein CASREAGSPLHF. Filled out from reference TRBV28 and TRBJ1-6, the complete variable domain reads DVKVTQSSRYLVKRTGEKVFLECVQDMDHENMFWYRQDPGLGLRLIYFSYDVKMKEKGDIPEGYSVSREKKERFSLILESASTNQTSMYLCASREAGSPLHFGNGTRLTVT.

This clone has a single count. The rearrangement joins TRBV10-3 to TRBJ1-4; D is undetermined. Between the trimmed V and J ends, which lost 8 bases and 6 bases, there was a span of 7 bases. CDR3 length: 11 amino acids. CDR1 is ENHRY and CDR2 is SYGVKD in the germline V gene. DNA for the CDR3: TGTGCCATCGGGAGCCATGAAAAACTGTTTTTT. Translating gives CAIGSHEKLFF.

V usage is TRBV28 and J usage is TRBJ2-3; D gene unclear. V lost 4 bases to trimming and J lost 1 base, with 9 bases between them. The germline CDR1 and CDR2 sequences are MDHEN and SYDVKM. The CDR3 length is 14 residues. CDR3 amino acids: CASSSQQGTDTQYF. CDR3 sequence (DNA): TGTGCCAGCAGTTCCCAACAAGGCACAGATACGCAGTATTTT. The full variable domain, in which reference TRBV28 and TRBJ2-3 provide the parts outside the CDR3, is DVKVTQSSRYLVKRTGEKVFLECVQDMDHENMFWYRQDPGLGLRLIYFSYDVKMKEKGDIPEGYSVSREKKERFSLILESASTNQTSMYLCASSSQQGTDTQYFGPGTRLTVL.